The next 7 T cell receptor beta chains were all read from a single sample in a study of human T cells and chemical hapten exposure. Time point here: patch test 1, 2 weeks after DPC sensitization. Treatment here: therapeutic diphenylcyclopropenone sensitization with weekly scalp DPC. TCRdb independently ran MiXCR on the RACE reads; one entry per CDR3 protein. The data hold around 380,000 distinct CDR3 sequences, with 4.8% observed a single time. The sequences come from whole blood, collected in connection with sensitization to the hapten diphenylcyclopropenone (DPC). The receptor source for this set is a woman between 45 and 60 years old with alopecia areata. Some clones in this sample may be carry-over from other donors' samples.

This clonotype has at least ten counts. The rearrangement uses TRBV28 and TRBJ2-4; TRBD2 matches at 7 bases. Germline V gene data show CDR1 as MDHEN and CDR2 as SYDVKM. This CDR3 spans 16 amino acids. J was trimmed by 8 bases and V by 8 bases; bases with no gene match: 18. CDR3 coding DNA: TGTGCCAGCTCAGGCCCGGGGGGAGTCAGAGCTTACATTCAGTACTTC. Residues: CASSGPGGVRAYIQYF. The full variable domain, its missing parts supplied by reference TRBV28 and TRBJ2-4, is DVKVTQSSRYLVKRTGEKVFLECVQDMDHENMFWYRQDPGLGLRLIYFSYDVKMKEKGDIPEGYSVSREKKERFSLILESASTNQTSMYLCASSGPGGVRAYIQYFGAGTRLSVL.

Points on this clonotype: With a much larger clone just one base away, this may be a read error. This CDR3 reads CASSQVGTDTEALF. In DNA, the CDR3 is TGTGCCAGCAGCCAAGTGGGGACAGACACTGAAGCTCTCTTT. The J gene is TRBJ1-1, the V gene TRBV4-2; 7 bases match TRBD1. This CDR3 contains 14 residues. Per the germline V gene, CDR1 is LGHNA and CDR2 is YNFKEQ.

This clonotype was counted at least ten times. The V call is TRBV7-2, the J call TRBJ1-3; D remains ambiguous. Per the germline V gene, CDR1 is SGHTA and CDR2 is FQGNSA. V was cut by 2 bases and J by 3 bases, with 5 bases left in between. This CDR3 region has 13 residues. The CDR3 protein is CASSLSRGNTIYF. The CDR3, as DNA: TGTGCCAGCAGCTTAAGCCGTGGAAACACCATATATTTT.

CDR3 protein: CASSLSLQPYGYTF. As DNA, the CDR3 is TGTGCCAGCAGTTTATCCCTGCAGCCCTATGGCTACACCTTC. The rearrangement joins TRBV27 to TRBJ1-2; D remains unclear. Germline CDR1 MNHEY, CDR2 SMNVEV (reference sequence). CDR3 size: 14 residues. The V end lost 0 bases, the J end lost 4 bases, and 9 bases lay between the germline ends.

This clonotype was observed at least ten times. The chain uses TRBV12-3 or TRBV12-4 and TRBJ2-5, with D possibly being TRBD1 (6 bases). Trimming cost V 5 bases and J 5 bases, with 15 bases left between them. This CDR3 is built from 14 residues. Here the CDR3 DNA reads TGTGCCAGCAGTCCACCCACAGGGATGGAGACCCAGTACTTC. Translation gives CASSPPTGMETQYF.

This clonotype was recorded at least ten times. The CDR3 region is CSADWNTEAFF. DNA of the CDR3: TGCAGCGCTGACTGGAACACTGAAGCTTTCTTT. J is TRBJ1-1 and V is TRBV29-1, with no clear D. Per the germline V gene, CDR1 is SQVTM and CDR2 is ANQGSEA. The V end was cut by 7 bases, the J end by 1 base, with 7 bases between. The CDR3 has 11 amino acids. Filled out from reference TRBV29-1 and TRBJ1-1, the complete variable domain reads SAVISQKPSRDICQRGTSLTIQCQVDSQVTMMFWYRQQPGQSLTLIATANQGSEATYESGFVIDKFPISRPNLTFSTLTVSNMSPEDSSIYLCSADWNTEAFFGQGTRLTVV.

This clonotype was recorded many times. The CDR3 loop is CSVEVARAIDANYGYTF. CDR3 bases: TGCAGCGTTGAAGTGGCCAGGGCTATCGACGCCAACTATGGCTACACCTTC. The chain has TRBV29-1 and TRBJ1-2; the D gene is possibly TRBD1 (5 bases). In germline, CDR1 is SQVTM, CDR2 ANQGSEA. This CDR3 spans 17 amino acids. Trimming left V 1 base short and J 2 bases short, with 20 bases between.